These T cell receptor beta chains were read from a single sample in a study of T cell repertoires in cytomegalovirus infection. TCRdb processed the reads anew with MiXCR; each CDR3 protein has one entry. Here the sample spans 450,000 to 650,000 distinct CDR3 sequences, around two fifths being singletons. Their target antigens are unknown. Sequencing was performed on cultured PBMCs, taken from culture after CMV antigen stimulation. The source is a human donor in good health (CMV status not recorded). Some clones in this sample may be carry-over from other donors' samples. CDR3s include the opening cysteine and the closing phenylalanine or tryptophan. A D gene is named only where the DNA matches it firmly. Size values are once, few and many counts, or a class for expanded clones, and some rows have none.

V: TRBV18; size: NA; J: TRBJ2-5; D: NA; CDR3: CASSPTKAETQYF; DNA: TGTGCCAGCTCACCGACCAAGGCGGAGACCCAGTACTTC
V: TRBV11-2; size: NA; J: TRBJ1-4; D: NA; CDR3: CASSSQGTGQEKLFF; DNA: TGTGCCAGCAGCTCCCAGGGGACCGGGCAGGAAAAACTGTTTTTT
V: TRBV19; size: NA; J: TRBJ1-4; D: NA; CDR3: CASQRTGSTNEKLFF; DNA: TGTGCCAGCCAGAGAACAGGGTCGACTAATGAAAAACTGTTTTTT
V: TRBV20-1; size: NA; J: TRBJ2-1; D: TRBD2; CDR3: CSAPLAGARSYNEQFF; DNA: TGCAGTGCCCCCCTAGCGGGGGCTCGCTCCTACAATGAGCAGTTCTTC
V: TRBV12-3/TRBV12-4; size: few; J: TRBJ2-2; D: TRBD2; CDR3: CASSLSGGPPGELFF; DNA: TGTGCCAGCAGTTTGTCGGGGGGGCCCCCCGGGGAGCTGTTTTTT
V: TRBV20-1; size: NA; J: TRBJ1-6; D: TRBD1; CDR3: CSAGRQGTNSPLHF; DNA: TGCAGTGCTGGCCGACAGGGGACGAATTCACCCCTCCACTTT
V: TRBV20-1; size: NA; J: TRBJ2-5; D: TRBD2; CDR3: CSPSRTSGGVQETQYF; DNA: TGCAGTCCTTCCCGGACTAGCGGGGGGGTGCAAGAGACCCAGTACTTC
V: TRBV7-2; size: NA; J: TRBJ1-1; D: TRBD1; CDR3: CASSHRDSYTEAFF; DNA: TGTGCCAGCAGCCACAGGGACAGTTACACTGAAGCTTTCTTT
V: TRBV11-1; size: NA; J: TRBJ2-3; D: TRBD2; CDR3: CASSFTSGGLTDTQYF; DNA: TGTGCCAGCAGCTTTACTAGCGGGGGACTCACAGATACGCAGTATTTT
V: TRBV7-9; size: NA; J: TRBJ2-2; D: TRBD2; CDR3: CASSPSTSGGGNTGELFF; DNA: TGTGCCAGCAGCCCAAGCACTAGCGGGGGGGGGAACACCGGGGAGCTGTTTTTT
V: TRBV3-1; size: NA; J: TRBJ2-3; D: NA; CDR3: CASSPSLEYTDTQYF; DNA: TGTGCCAGCAGCCCCAGTCTTGAGTACACAGATACGCAGTATTTT
V: TRBV7-6; size: NA; J: TRBJ2-1; D: NA; CDR3: CASSQFGLLYNEQFF; DNA: TGTGCCAGCAGCCAATTCGGACTTCTCTACAATGAGCAGTTCTTC
V: TRBV4-1; size: NA; J: TRBJ2-3; D: NA; CDR3: CASSQPPGITDTQYF; DNA: TGCGCCAGCAGCCAACCTCCCGGTATCACAGATACGCAGTATTTT
V: TRBV20-1; size: NA; J: TRBJ1-1; D: NA; CDR3: CSARDRGHLNTEAFF; DNA: TGCAGTGCTAGAGACAGGGGACACTTAAACACTGAAGCTTTCTTT
V: TRBV20-1; size: NA; J: TRBJ2-2; D: NA; CDR3: CSASRDTGELFF; DNA: TGCAGTGCTAGTCGGGACACCGGGGAGCTGTTTTTT
V: TRBV28; size: NA; J: TRBJ2-7; D: NA; CDR3: CASSSPLIRRPIEYEQYF; DNA: TGTGCCAGCAGTTCACCACTAATCCGACGTCCGATCGAATACGAGCAGTACTTC
V: TRBV11-2; size: NA; J: TRBJ2-7; D: NA; CDR3: CASSLDPSPSVRHF; DNA: TGTGCCAGCAGCTTAGATCCTTCGCCTAGCGTGAGGCACTTC
V: TRBV7-8; size: many; J: TRBJ1-5; D: NA; CDR3: CASSEGGESNQPQHF; DNA: TGTGCCAGCAGCGAAGGAGGGGAGAGCAATCAGCCCCAGCATTTT
V: TRBV12-3/TRBV12-4; size: few; J: TRBJ1-5; D: TRBD1; CDR3: CASSFPRTGGPNQPQHF; DNA: TGTGCCAGCAGTTTCCCTCGGACAGGGGGTCCCAATCAGCCCCAGCATTTT
V: TRBV7-2; size: NA; J: TRBJ2-1; D: NA; CDR3: CASSLAPMRAQFF; DNA: TGTGCCAGCAGCTTAGCCCCCATGAGGGCGCAGTTCTTC
V: TRBV11-2; size: few; J: TRBJ2-1; D: TRBD1; CDR3: CASSQGTGGPYNEQFF; DNA: TGTGCCAGCAGCCAGGGGACAGGGGGCCCCTACAATGAGCAGTTCTTC
V: TRBV10-1; size: NA; J: TRBJ1-6; D: NA; CDR3: CASSTGPYGSPLHF; DNA: TGCGCCAGCAGCACAGGGCCCTATGGATCACCCCTCCACTTT
V: TRBV6-5; size: few; J: TRBJ1-6; D: NA; CDR3: CASSRSQGIYSPLHF; DNA: TGTGCCAGCAGCCGTTCCCAGGGAATTTATTCACCCCTCCACTTT
V: TRBV19; size: few; J: TRBJ2-2; D: NA; CDR3: CASSLKAENTGELFF; DNA: TGTGCCAGTAGCCTTAAGGCGGAGAACACCGGGGAGCTGTTTTTT
V: TRBV11-2; size: NA; J: TRBJ2-3; D: NA; CDR3: CASSAAADSNTQYF; DNA: TGTGCCAGCAGCGCGGCGGCAGATAGTAATACGCAGTATTTT